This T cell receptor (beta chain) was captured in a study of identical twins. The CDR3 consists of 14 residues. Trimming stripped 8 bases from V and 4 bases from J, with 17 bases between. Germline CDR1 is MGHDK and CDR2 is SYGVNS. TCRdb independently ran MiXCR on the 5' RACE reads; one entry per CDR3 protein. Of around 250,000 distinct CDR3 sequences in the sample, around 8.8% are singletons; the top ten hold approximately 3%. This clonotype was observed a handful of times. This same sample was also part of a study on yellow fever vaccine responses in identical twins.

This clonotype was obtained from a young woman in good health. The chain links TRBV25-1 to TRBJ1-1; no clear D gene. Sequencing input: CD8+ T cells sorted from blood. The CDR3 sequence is CASSLWGIGTEAFF. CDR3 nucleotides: TGTGCCAGCTCCCTTTGGGGTATTGGCACTGAAGCTTTCTTT.